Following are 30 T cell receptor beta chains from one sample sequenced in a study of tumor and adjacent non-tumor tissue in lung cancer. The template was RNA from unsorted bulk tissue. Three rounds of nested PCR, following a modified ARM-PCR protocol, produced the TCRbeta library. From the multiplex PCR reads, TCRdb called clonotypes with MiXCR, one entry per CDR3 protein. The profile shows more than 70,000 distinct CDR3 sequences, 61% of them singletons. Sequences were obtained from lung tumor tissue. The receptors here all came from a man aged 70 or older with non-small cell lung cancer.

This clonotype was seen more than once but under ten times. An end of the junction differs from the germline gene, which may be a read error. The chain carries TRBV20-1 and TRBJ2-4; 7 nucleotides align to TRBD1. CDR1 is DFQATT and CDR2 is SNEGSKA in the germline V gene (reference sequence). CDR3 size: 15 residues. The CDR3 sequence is CSAMGTEGSKNIQYF. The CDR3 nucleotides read TGCAGTGCTATGGGGACAGAGGGGTCCAAAAACATTCAGTACTTT.

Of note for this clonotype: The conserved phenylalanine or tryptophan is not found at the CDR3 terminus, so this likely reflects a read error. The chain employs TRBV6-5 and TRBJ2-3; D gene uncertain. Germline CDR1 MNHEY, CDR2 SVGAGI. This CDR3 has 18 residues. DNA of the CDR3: TGTGCCAGCGGTTACTCGACGACTGCGAGAGCTAGCACAGATACGCAGTATTTG. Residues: CASGYSTTARASTDTQYL.

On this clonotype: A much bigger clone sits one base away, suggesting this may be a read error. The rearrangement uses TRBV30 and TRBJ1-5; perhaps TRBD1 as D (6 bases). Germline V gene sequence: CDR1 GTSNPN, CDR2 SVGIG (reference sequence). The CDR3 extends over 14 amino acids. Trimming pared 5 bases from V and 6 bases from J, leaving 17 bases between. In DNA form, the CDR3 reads TGTGCCTGGCGTGCGGTACAGGGTATTCAGCCCCAGCATTTT. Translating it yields CAWRAVQGIQPQHF.

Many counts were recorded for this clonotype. The CDR3 DNA reads TGTGCCAGCAGCTTCAGCGGGAGATGGGATACGCAGTATTTT. Translating gives CASSFSGRWDTQYF. V is TRBV5-6 and J is TRBJ2-3, with 8 nucleotides matching TRBD2. Germline CDR1 SGHDT, CDR2 YYEEEE. Trimming removed 2 bases from V and 6 bases from J; junction bases left unmatched: 5. The CDR3 totals 14 residues.

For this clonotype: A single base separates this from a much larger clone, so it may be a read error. The CDR3: CASSLTGHGQETQYF. CDR3 in DNA: TGTGCCAGCAGCCTCACAGGTCACGGACAAGAGACCCAGTACTTC. V gene TRBV6-5 combines with J gene TRBJ2-5; weak D call: TRBD1 (5 bases). This CDR3 has 15 residues. Germline V gene lookup returns CDR1 MNHEY and CDR2 SVGAGI. Trimming stripped 6 bases from V and 2 bases from J, with 16 bases between.

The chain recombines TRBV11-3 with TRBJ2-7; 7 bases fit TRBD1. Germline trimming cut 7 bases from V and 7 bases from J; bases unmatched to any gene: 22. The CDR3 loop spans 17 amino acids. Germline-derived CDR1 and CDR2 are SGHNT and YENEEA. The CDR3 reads CASNPNSSGTEYVEQYF. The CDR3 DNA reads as TGTGCCAGCAACCCCAACTCCTCCGGGACAGAGTATGTGGAGCAGTACTTC.

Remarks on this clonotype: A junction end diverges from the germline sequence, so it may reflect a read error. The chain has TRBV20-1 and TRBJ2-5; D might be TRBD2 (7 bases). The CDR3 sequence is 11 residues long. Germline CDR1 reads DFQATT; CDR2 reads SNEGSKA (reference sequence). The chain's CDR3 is CGARGGETQYF. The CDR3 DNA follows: TGTGGTGCTAGGGGGGGAGAGACCCAGTACTTC.

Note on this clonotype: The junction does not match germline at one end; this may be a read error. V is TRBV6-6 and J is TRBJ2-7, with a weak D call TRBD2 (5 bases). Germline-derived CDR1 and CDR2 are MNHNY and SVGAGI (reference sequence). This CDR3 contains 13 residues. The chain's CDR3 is CVSRGRTSYEQYF. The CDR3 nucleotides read TGTGTCAGCAGAGGGAGAACGTCCTATGAGCAGTACTTC.

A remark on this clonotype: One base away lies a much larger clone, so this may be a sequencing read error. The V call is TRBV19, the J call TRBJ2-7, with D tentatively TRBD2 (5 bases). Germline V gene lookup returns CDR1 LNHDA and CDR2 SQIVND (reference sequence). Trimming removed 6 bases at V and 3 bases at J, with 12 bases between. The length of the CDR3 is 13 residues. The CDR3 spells CASRGTGDYEQYF. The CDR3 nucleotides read TGTGCCAGTAGGGGAACCGGGGACTACGAGCAGTACTTC.

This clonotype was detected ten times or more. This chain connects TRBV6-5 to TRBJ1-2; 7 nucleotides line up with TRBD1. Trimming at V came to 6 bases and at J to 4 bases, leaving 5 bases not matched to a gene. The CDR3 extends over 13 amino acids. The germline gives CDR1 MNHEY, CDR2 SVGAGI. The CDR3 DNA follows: TGTGCCAGCAGAGCAGACAGGGCCTATGGCTACACCTTC. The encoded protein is CASRADRAYGYTF.

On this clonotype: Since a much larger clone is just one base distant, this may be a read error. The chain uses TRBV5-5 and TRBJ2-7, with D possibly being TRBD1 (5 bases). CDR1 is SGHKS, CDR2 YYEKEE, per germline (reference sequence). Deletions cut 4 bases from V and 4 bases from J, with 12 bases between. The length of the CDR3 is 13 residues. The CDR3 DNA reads TGTGCCAGCAGCAACAACGGACATTACGAGCAGTACTTC. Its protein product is CASSNNGHYEQYF.

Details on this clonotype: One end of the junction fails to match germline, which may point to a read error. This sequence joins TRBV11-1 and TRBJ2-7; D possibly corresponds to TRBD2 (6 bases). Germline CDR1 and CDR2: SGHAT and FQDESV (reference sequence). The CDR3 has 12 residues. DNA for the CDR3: TGTGTCAGCCGCGGGGCAGCTCACGAGCAGTACTTC. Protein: CVSRGAAHEQYF.

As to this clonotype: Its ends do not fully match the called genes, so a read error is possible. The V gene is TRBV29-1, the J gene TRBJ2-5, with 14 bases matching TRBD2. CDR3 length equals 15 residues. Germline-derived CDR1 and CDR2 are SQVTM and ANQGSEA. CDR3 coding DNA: TGCAGCGTTGAAGGGGGACTAGCGGGAGAAGCGACCGAGTACTTC. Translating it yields CSVEGGLAGEATEYF.

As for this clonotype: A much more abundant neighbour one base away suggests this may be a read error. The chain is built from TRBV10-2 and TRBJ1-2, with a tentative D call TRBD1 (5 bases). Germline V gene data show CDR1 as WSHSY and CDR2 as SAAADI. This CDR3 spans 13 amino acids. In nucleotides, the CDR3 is TGCGCCAGCAGTGTACAGGCAAACTATGGCTGCACCTTC. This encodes CASSVQANYGCTF.

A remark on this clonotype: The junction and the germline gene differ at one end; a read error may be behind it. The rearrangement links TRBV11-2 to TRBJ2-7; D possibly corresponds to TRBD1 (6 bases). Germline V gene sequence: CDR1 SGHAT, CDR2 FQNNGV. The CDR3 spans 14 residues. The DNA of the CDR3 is TGTGCCAGCAGCTCACGTACAGGGATGAACGAGCGGTACTTC. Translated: CASSSRTGMNERYF.

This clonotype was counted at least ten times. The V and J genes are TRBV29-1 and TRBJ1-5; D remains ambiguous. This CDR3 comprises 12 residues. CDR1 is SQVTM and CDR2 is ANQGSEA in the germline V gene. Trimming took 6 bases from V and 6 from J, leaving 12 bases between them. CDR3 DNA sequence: TGCAGCGTCCTTGAAGGAGGTCAGCCCCAGCATTTT. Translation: CSVLEGGQPQHF.

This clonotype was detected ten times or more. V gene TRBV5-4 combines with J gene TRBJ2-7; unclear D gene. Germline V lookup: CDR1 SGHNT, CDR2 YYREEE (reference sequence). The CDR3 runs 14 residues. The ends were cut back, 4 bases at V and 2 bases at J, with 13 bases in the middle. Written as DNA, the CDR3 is TGTGCCAGCAGCCCTGGATTTACAGCCTACGAGCAGTACTTC. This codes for CASSPGFTAYEQYF.

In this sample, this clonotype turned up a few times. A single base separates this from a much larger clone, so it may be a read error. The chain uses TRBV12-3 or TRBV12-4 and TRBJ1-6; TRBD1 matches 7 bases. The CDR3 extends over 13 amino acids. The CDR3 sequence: CASRWDSNSPPHF. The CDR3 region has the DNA TGTGCCAGCAGGTGGGACAGTAATTCACCCCCCCACTTT.

Here the CDR3 reads CASKDPRLAGGSEQFF. CDR3 sequence (DNA): TGTGCCAGCAAAGACCCTCGCCTAGCGGGGGGTTCTGAGCAGTTCTTC. The rearrangement joins TRBV11-2 to TRBJ2-1, with 11 bases lining up with TRBD2. The J segment lost 9 bases and the V segment lost 7 bases, leaving 14 bases of the junction unmatched. Germline CDR1 and CDR2: SGHAT and FQNNGV. This CDR3 has 16 residues.

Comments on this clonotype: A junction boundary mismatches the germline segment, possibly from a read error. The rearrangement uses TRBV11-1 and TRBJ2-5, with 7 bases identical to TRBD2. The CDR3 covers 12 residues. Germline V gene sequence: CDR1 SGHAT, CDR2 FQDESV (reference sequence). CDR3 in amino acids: CPSSQGRGTQYF. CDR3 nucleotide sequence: TGTCCCAGCAGTCAAGGGAGGGGGACCCAGTACTTC.

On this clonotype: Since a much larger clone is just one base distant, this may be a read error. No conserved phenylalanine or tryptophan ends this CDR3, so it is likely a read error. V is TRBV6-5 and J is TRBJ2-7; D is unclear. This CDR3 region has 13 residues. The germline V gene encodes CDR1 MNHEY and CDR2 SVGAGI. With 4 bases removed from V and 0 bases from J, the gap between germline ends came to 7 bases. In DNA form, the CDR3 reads TGTGCCAGCAGTTCTAGGGTCTCCTACGAGCAGTACCTC. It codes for CASSSRVSYEQYL.

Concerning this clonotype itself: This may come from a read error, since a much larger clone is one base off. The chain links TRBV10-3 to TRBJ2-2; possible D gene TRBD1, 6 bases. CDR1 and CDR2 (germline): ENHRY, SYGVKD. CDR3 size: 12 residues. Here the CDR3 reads CAISDRGGEPFF. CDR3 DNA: TGTGCCATCAGTGACAGGGGTGGGGAGCCGTTTTTT.

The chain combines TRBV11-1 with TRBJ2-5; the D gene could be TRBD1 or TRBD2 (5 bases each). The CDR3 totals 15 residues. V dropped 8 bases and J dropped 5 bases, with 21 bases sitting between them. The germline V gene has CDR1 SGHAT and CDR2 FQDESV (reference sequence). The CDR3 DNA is TGTGCCAGCGTCCCCCGGGGCAGGGTTTTTGAGACCCAGTACTTC. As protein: CASVPRGRVFETQYF. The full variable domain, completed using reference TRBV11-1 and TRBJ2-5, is EAEVAQSPRYKITEKSQAVAFWCDPISGHATLYWYRQILGQGPELLVQFQDESVVDDSQLPKDRFSAERLKGVDSTLKIQPAELGDSAMYLCASVPRGRVFETQYFGPGTRLLVL.

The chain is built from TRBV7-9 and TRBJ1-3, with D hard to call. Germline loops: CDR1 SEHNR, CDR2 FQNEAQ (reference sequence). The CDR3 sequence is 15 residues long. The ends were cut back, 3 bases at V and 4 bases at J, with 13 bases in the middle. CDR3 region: CASSLSGSRGNTIYF. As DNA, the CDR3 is TGTGCCAGCAGCTTGTCCGGATCGAGAGGAAACACCATATATTTT.

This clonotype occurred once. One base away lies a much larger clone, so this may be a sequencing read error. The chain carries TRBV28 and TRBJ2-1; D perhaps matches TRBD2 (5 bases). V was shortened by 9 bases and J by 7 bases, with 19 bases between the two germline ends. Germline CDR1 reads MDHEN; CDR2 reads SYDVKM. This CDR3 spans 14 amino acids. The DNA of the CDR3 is TGTGCCAGTTTATCCCTAGCCTCCGTGAATGAGCAGTTCTTC. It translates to CASLSLASVNEQFF. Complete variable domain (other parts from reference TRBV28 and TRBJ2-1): DVKVTQSSRYLVKRTGEKVFLECVQDMDHENMFWYRQDPGLGLRLIYFSYDVKMKEKGDIPEGYSVSREKKERFSLILESASTNQTSMYLCASLSLASVNEQFFGPGTRLTVL.

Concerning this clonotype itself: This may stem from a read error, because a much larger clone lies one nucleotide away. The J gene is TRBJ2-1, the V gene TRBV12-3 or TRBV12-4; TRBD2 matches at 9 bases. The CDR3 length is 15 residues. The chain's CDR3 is CAISPSGRPDNEQFF. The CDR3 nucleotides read TGTGCCATCAGTCCAAGCGGGAGGCCGGACAATGAGCAGTTCTTC.

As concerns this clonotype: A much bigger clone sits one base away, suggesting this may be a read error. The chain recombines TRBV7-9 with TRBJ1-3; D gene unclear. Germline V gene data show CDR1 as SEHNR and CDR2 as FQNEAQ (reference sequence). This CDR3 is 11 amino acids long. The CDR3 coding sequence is TGTGCCAGCAGCTTAGCCTACACCATGTATTTT. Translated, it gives CASSLAYTMYF.

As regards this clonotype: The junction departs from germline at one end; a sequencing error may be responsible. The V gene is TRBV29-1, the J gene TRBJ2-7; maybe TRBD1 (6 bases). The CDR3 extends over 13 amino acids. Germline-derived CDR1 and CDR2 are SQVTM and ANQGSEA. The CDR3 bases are TGCAGCACCCTGAGGCAGGGGCTCCACGAGCAATACTTC. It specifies CSTLRQGLHEQYF.

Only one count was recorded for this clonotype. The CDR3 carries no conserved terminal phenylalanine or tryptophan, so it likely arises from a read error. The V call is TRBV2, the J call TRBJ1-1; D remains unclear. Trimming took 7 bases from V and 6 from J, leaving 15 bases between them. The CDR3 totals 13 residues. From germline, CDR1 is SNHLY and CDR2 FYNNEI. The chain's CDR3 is CASKARVSAEAFY. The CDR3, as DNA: TGTGCCAGCAAGGCCAGAGTCTCCGCTGAAGCTTTCTAT.

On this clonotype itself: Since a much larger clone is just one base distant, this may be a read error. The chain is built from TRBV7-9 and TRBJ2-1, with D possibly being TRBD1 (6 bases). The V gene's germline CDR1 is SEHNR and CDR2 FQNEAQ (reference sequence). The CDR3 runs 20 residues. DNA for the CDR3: TGTGCCAGCAGCTACTACAGGGATCGGAGGTCTGGCGTCGCCAACAATGATCAGTTCTTC. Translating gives CASSYYRDRRSGVANNDQFF.